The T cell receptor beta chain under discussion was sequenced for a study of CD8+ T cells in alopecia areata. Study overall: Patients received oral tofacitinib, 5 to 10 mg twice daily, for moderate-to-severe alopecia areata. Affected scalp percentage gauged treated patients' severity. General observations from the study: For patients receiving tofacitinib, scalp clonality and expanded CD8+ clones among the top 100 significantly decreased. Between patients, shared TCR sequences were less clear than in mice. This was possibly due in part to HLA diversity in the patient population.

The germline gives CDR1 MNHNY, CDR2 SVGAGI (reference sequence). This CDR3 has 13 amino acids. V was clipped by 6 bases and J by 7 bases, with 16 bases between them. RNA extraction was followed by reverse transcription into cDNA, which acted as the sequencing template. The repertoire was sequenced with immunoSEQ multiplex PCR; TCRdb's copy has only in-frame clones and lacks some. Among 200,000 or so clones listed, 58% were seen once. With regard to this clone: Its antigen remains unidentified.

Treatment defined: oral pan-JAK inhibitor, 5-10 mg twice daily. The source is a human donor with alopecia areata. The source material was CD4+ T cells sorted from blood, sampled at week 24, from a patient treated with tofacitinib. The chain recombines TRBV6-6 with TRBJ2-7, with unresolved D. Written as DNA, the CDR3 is TGTGCCAGCAGGGCGATCCGTGGTTGGGAGCAGTACTTC. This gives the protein CASRAIRGWEQYF.